The 28 T cell receptor beta chains below were found in one sample sequenced in a study of cytomegalovirus exposure and HLA in healthy donors. The PCR contained 60 Vbeta and 13 Jbeta primers. Profiling relied on immunoSEQ multiplex PCR, and the TCRdb table lists in-frame clones only, not all of them. The sample contains about 140,000 clones, 80% to 85% of which appear only once. The material sequenced was PBMCs. Receptors were obtained from a female donor in good health and CMV-seronegative.

This chain connects TRBV6-5 to TRBJ1-2; 9 bases fit TRBD1. The trim removed 6 bases at V and 5 bases at J, leaving 7 bases unmatched. The CDR3 runs to 14 residues. CDR1 is MNHEY and CDR2 is SVGAGI in the germline V gene. The CDR3 region is CASRLQGAEYGYTF. In nucleotides, the CDR3 is TGTGCCAGCAGACTACAGGGGGCTGAATATGGCTACACCTTC.

The chain uses TRBV6-5 and TRBJ2-1, with 10 bases aligning to TRBD2. CDR1 is MNHEY and CDR2 is SVGAGI in the germline V gene. The CDR3 extends over 14 amino acids. Trimming at V came to 6 bases and at J to 4 bases, leaving 3 bases not matched to a gene. The CDR3 sequence is CASSGLAAYNEQFF. The CDR3 region has the DNA TGTGCCAGCAGCGGACTAGCGGCATACAATGAGCAGTTCTTC.

The J gene is TRBJ1-4, the V gene TRBV2; tentatively, D is TRBD1 (5 bases). There are 16 residues in the CDR3. Trimming took off 7 bases at V and 5 bases at J, with 20 bases between the two ends. Germline loops: CDR1 SNHLY, CDR2 FYNNEI. CDR3 DNA sequence: TGTGCCAGCATTCTGTCATACGAAGGGGCGAATGAAAAACTGTTTTTT. Translation: CASILSYEGANEKLFF.

V usage is TRBV7-9 and J usage is TRBJ2-3, with 9 bases aligning to TRBD1. This CDR3 contains 16 residues. Looked up from germline, CDR1 is SEHNR and CDR2 is FQNEAQ (reference sequence). Trimming took 1 base from V and 2 from J; bases not matched to a gene: 4. CDR3 nucleotide sequence: TGTGCCAGCAGCTTAGGACAGGGGGGAACCACAGATACGCAGTATTTT. Residues: CASSLGQGGTTDTQYF.

DNA for the CDR3: TGTGCCAGTAGTGTCGCCCCTGGGGAGCAGCCCCAGCATTTT. This gives the protein CASSVAPGEQPQHF. The V gene is TRBV19, the J gene TRBJ1-5; no definite D call. Germline V CDR1 and CDR2: LNHDA, SQIVND (reference sequence). The CDR3 contains 14 residues. V dropped 5 bases and J dropped 7 bases, with 15 bases sitting between them.

The gene calls are TRBV19 and TRBJ2-7, with D possibly being TRBD1 (6 bases). CDR1 and CDR2 (germline): LNHDA, SQIVND (reference sequence). Trimming left V 4 bases short and J 1 base short, with 14 bases between. The CDR3 has 15 amino acids. CDR3 in DNA: TGTGCCAGTAGTAACCGGGACAAGGGTTCCTACGAGCAGTACTTC. Its translation is CASSNRDKGSYEQYF.

This rearrangement joins TRBV5-1 to TRBJ2-7, with 7 bases lining up with TRBD2. The CDR3 extends over 17 amino acids. Trimming took 4 bases from V and 0 from J; bases not matched to a gene: 13. Germline V gene lookup returns CDR1 SGHRS and CDR2 YFSETQ. The CDR3, as DNA: TGCGCCAGCAGCCTCGGTGGGAGCGGGACCTCCTCCTACGAGCAGTACTTC. The encoded protein is CASSLGGSGTSSYEQYF.

The V gene is TRBV18, the J gene TRBJ2-5; maybe TRBD2 (6 bases). V gave up 3 bases and J gave up 2 bases, with 10 bases separating them. Germline values: CDR1 KGHSH, CDR2 LQKENI. The CDR3 loop spans 14 amino acids. CDR3 sequence reads: CASSPGSFQETQYF. The DNA for the CDR3 is TGTGCCAGCTCACCCGGGAGCTTTCAAGAGACCCAGTACTTC.

The rearrangement uses TRBV27 and TRBJ2-1; D not certain. V was clipped by 2 bases and J by 7 bases, with 9 bases between them. The CDR3 extends over 13 amino acids. Germline values: CDR1 MNHEY, CDR2 SMNVEV (reference sequence). The CDR3 sequence: CASSLRLLNEQFF. CDR3 DNA: TGTGCCAGCAGTTTAAGACTTCTAAATGAGCAGTTCTTC.

The chain recombines TRBV25-1 with TRBJ1-3; 7 bases map to TRBD1. The V gene's germline CDR1 is MGHDK and CDR2 SYGVNS. V shed 6 bases and J 4 bases; nucleotides not matched to a gene: 6. The CDR3 has 14 residues. The CDR3 region has the DNA TGTGCCAGCAGACTTACAGGGGACGGAAACACCATATATTTT. Amino acids: CASRLTGDGNTIYF. Full variable domain (outside the CDR3, taken from reference TRBV25-1 and TRBJ1-3): EADIYQTPRYLVIGTGKKITLECSQTMGHDKMYWYQQDPGMELHLIHYSYGVNSTEKGDLSSESTVSRIRTEHFPLTLESARPSHTSQYLCASRLTGDGNTIYFGEGSWLTVV.

The rearrangement joins TRBV2 to TRBJ2-1, with 8 bases matching TRBD1. The germline V gene has CDR1 SNHLY and CDR2 FYNNEI. There are 13 residues in the CDR3. The V gene end was trimmed by 7 bases and the J gene end by 7 bases; junction bases not matched to a gene: 6. The CDR3 sequence is CASILDRENEQFF. In DNA form, the CDR3 reads TGTGCCAGCATCCTGGACAGGGAGAATGAGCAGTTCTTC.

This clone has more than one count but fewer than ten. The CDR3 protein is CASTHGGESREQYF. In DNA form, the CDR3 reads TGTGCCAGCACGCACGGAGGGGAGTCCCGCGAGCAGTACTTC. V and J are TRBV6-6 and TRBJ2-7; possible D gene TRBD2, 6 bases. The length of the CDR3 is 14 residues. Trimming removed 7 bases from V and 6 bases from J, with 19 bases in between. Germline CDR1 is MNHNY and CDR2 is SVGAGI (reference sequence).

The chain combines TRBV30 with TRBJ1-3; no firm D call. The V end was cut by 0 bases, the J end by 0 bases, with 15 bases between. The CDR3 has 17 amino acids. Germline V gives CDR1 GTSNPN, CDR2 SVGIG (reference sequence). The CDR3 DNA follows: TGTGCCTGGAGTGTAGGAGGGCTGCTGGGCTCTGGAAACACCATATATTTT. It yields the protein CAWSVGGLLGSGNTIYF.

The gene calls are TRBV10-1 and TRBJ2-3; D is undetermined. V lost 0 bases to trimming and J lost 4 bases, with 8 bases between them. Germline V gives CDR1 WNHNN, CDR2 SYGVQD (reference sequence). This CDR3 contains 14 residues. The CDR3 is CASSESVNSDTQYF. As DNA, the CDR3 is TGCGCCAGCAGTGAGTCCGTTAACTCAGATACGCAGTATTTT.

The chain couples TRBV28 to TRBJ2-7; the D gene is possibly TRBD1 (6 bases). Trimming stripped 5 bases from V and 0 bases from J, with 14 bases between. This CDR3 contains 15 residues. Germline CDR1 reads MDHEN; CDR2 reads SYDVKM. CDR3 in DNA: TGTGCCAGCAGTCCGGACAGCTCTTTCTCCTACGAGCAGTACTTC. Residues: CASSPDSSFSYEQYF.

This rearrangement joins TRBV4-2 to TRBJ1-2; TRBD1 is a possible D gene (6 bases). Trimming took off 3 bases at V and 5 bases at J, with 13 bases between the two ends. From germline, CDR1 is LGHNA and CDR2 YNFKEQ. The CDR3 extends over 14 amino acids. CDR3 nucleotide sequence: TGTGCCAGCAGCCACGCCGACAGGCATTATGGCTACACCTTC. It translates to CASSHADRHYGYTF.

V gene TRBV11-2 combines with J gene TRBJ1-3, with D possibly TRBD1 on 6 matching bases. From germline, CDR1 is SGHAT and CDR2 FQNNGV. The CDR3 is 16 residues long. Trimming left V 5 bases short and J 0 bases short, with 14 bases between. The DNA of the CDR3 is TGTGCCAGCAGCCCGTCGACAGGTCTCTCTGGAAACACCATATATTTT. Amino acids: CASSPSTGLSGNTIYF.

Points on this clone: Other DNA sequences in this specimen translate into the identical CDR3. The V and J genes are TRBV20-1 and TRBJ1-1; D possibly corresponds to TRBD1 (5 bases). The CDR3 is 10 residues long. Deletions cut 6 bases from V and 8 bases from J, with 10 bases between. Germline V gene sequence: CDR1 DFQATT, CDR2 SNEGSKA (reference sequence). The CDR3 nucleotides are TGCAGTGCGGCCGACAGCGAAGCTTTCTTT. Amino acid sequence: CSAADSEAFF.

In this sample, this clone turned up once. The V call is TRBV28, the J call TRBJ1-5; 10 bases match TRBD1. Germline V gene data show CDR1 as MDHEN and CDR2 as SYDVKM. V shed 4 bases and J 3 bases; nucleotides not matched to a gene: 3. There are 15 residues in the CDR3. As DNA, the CDR3 is TGTGCCAGCAGTTCCGGGACAGGGGTCAATCAGCCCCAGCATTTT. It encodes CASSSGTGVNQPQHF.

A note on this clone: In this CDR3 the conserved last residue, phenylalanine or tryptophan, is missing, so a read error is likely. The chain carries TRBV25-1 and TRBJ1-4; D is perhaps TRBD1 (6 bases). The CDR3 has 14 residues. Germline assignment: CDR1 MGHDK and CDR2 SYGVNS. V was clipped by 7 bases and J by 7 bases, with 16 bases between them. The CDR3 region has the DNA TGTGCCAGCACTACGATGGGGGGGCCTGAAAAACTGTTTGTT. It codes for CASTTMGGPEKLFV.

CDR3: CASRTPPAGQPQHF. The CDR3 bases are TGTGCCAGCAGAACGCCCCCGGCGGGTCAGCCCCAGCATTTT. The chain links TRBV28 to TRBJ1-5, with no clear D. This CDR3 is 14 amino acids long. Trimming removed 6 bases from V and 6 bases from J, with 15 bases in between. Per the germline V gene, CDR1 is MDHEN and CDR2 is SYDVKM.

The chain links TRBV19 to TRBJ2-2; 12 bases match TRBD1. The V and J ends lost 5 bases and 7 bases, in that order; junction bases with no gene match: 5. Germline V CDR1 and CDR2: LNHDA, SQIVND (reference sequence). The CDR3 contains 15 residues. CDR3 sequence: CASSRDRGRVGELFF. In DNA, the CDR3 is TGTGCCAGTAGTCGGGACAGGGGGCGCGTCGGGGAGCTGTTTTTT.

This clone was counted a few times. The chain has TRBV2 and TRBJ2-7; no clear D gene. Germline CDR1 reads SNHLY; CDR2 reads FYNNEI. Deletions cut 4 bases from V and 9 bases from J, with 19 bases between. This CDR3 spans 14 amino acids. CDR3 bases: TGTGCCAGCAGTGGGCTGAGGAGTCTCTTCCGGCAGTACTTC. Translating gives CASSGLRSLFRQYF.

This sequence joins TRBV2 and TRBJ1-1; 9 bases are shared with TRBD1. Unmatched junction bases numbered 4, after V lost 4 bases and J lost 7 bases. This CDR3 is built from 13 residues. Germline V lookup: CDR1 SNHLY, CDR2 FYNNEI. This CDR3 reads CASSGQGEGEAFF. The CDR3 DNA follows: TGTGCCAGCAGTGGACAGGGGGAAGGTGAAGCTTTCTTT.

This chain uses TRBV13 with TRBJ2-6; perhaps TRBD1 as D (5 bases). The V and J ends lost 0 bases and 0 bases respectively, with 18 bases between them. This CDR3 contains 20 residues. CDR1 and CDR2 from the germline V gene are PRHDT and FYEKMQ (reference sequence). CDR3 bases: TGTGCCAGCAGCTTAGGCCCTACTGGACAAGGGCTCTCTGGGGCCAACGTCCTGACTTTC. It encodes CASSLGPTGQGLSGANVLTF. Based on the CDR3 plus reference TRBV13 and TRBJ2-6, the full variable domain is AAGVIQSPRHLIKEKRETATLKCYPIPRHDTVYWYQQGPGQDPQFLISFYEKMQSDKGSIPDRFSAQQFSDYHSELNMSSLELGDSALYFCASSLGPTGQGLSGANVLTFGAGSRLTVL.

The chain links TRBV4-1 to TRBJ1-5; D remains unclear. V was trimmed by 4 bases and J by 2 bases, leaving 9 bases between them. This CDR3 region has 14 residues. Germline-derived CDR1 and CDR2 are MGHRA and YSYEKL. The CDR3 nucleotides read TGCGCCAGCAGCCCGAGGGTAGGCAATCAGCCCCAGCATTTT. Translated: CASSPRVGNQPQHF.

The chain has TRBV7-2 and TRBJ2-1; 12 bases fit TRBD2. Looked up from germline, CDR1 is SGHTA and CDR2 is FQGNSA. There are 21 residues in the CDR3. J lost 2 bases, V lost 0 bases, and 14 bases had no gene match. CDR3 region: CASSLAPWRTSGTFPYNEQFF. The CDR3 region has the DNA TGTGCCAGCAGCTTAGCTCCGTGGAGGACTAGCGGGACTTTCCCCTACAATGAGCAGTTCTTC.

The chain is built from TRBV19 and TRBJ2-7, with D possibly matching TRBD2 (6 bases). Trimming cost V 8 bases and J 0 bases, with 17 bases left between them. The CDR3 is 15 residues long. Looked up from germline, CDR1 is LNHDA and CDR2 is SQIVND (reference sequence). The DNA for the CDR3 is TGTGCCAGTGGGGGGAGGTTCGACAGCTCCTACGAGCAGTACTTC. Amino acids: CASGGRFDSSYEQYF. Using reference TRBV19 and TRBJ2-7 for the parts outside the CDR3, the full variable domain is DGGITQSPKYLFRKEGQNVTLSCEQNLNHDAMYWYRQDPGQGLRLIYYSQIVNDFQKGDIAEGYSVSREKKESFPLTVTSAQKNPTAFYLCASGGRFDSSYEQYFGPGTRLTVT.